The TCR beta chain described here comes from a study of graft-versus-host responses after intestinal transplantation. Study overall: Transplants were multivisceral, liver-intestinal, or isolated intestinal. Study-level points and caveats: Levels of circulating GvH clones at their peak were associated with early post-transplant HvG declines.

The repertoire was sequenced with immunoSEQ multiplex PCR; TCRdb's copy has only in-frame clones and lacks some. The sample includes 35,000 to 40,000 clones, roughly 87% seen only once; the top ten take about 20%. Graft tissue was processed to release intraepithelial and lamina propria lymphocytes. On this clone itself: The antigen is undetermined.

This CDR3 has 15 residues. Germline V gene lookup returns CDR1 SGDLS and CDR2 YYNGEE. After removal of 4 bases from V and 6 bases from J, the junction contained 12 bases not matched to a gene. This chain joins TRBV9 and TRBJ1-1; 7 nucleotides agree with TRBD1. The origin of this receptor is a human patient who received an intestinal transplant, so some T cells may come from the graft donor. The sequencing used ileum tissue, collected almost 210 days after intestinal transplant. The CDR3 here is CASSPHETGIPEAFF. The CDR3 nucleotides read TGTGCCAGCAGCCCTCACGAGACAGGGATCCCTGAAGCTTTCTTT.